This is a list of T cell receptor beta chains from one sample in a study of metastatic and nonmetastatic thyroid tumors. Via MiXCR, TCRdb re-called the PCR reads. The profile covers some 69,000 clones, with 13% to 15% appearing a single time and about 6.5% taken by the ten largest. Specimen: blood. Receptors were obtained from a male donor with papillary thyroid cancer or a benign thyroid nodule (not recorded which). Some clones in this sample may be carry-over from other donors' samples. Both conserved end residues are part of each CDR3. D genes are given only for firm matches. The size entry is marked missing in some rows and otherwise reads once, few, many or a size class.

>TRBV3-1|TRBD1|13|TRBJ2-1|many
TGTGCCAGCACCTTAACAGGGGGCCATGAGCAGTTCTTC
CASTLTGGHEQFF
>TRBV2|.|13|TRBJ1-1|many
TGTGCCAGCACAGTAGGGGTTTTTTCTGAAGCTTTCTTT
CASTVGVFSEAFF
>TRBV3-1|.|15|TRBJ2-3|.
TGTGCCAGCAGCCAAGGAAGGGGGACTTTTAATACGCAGTATTTT
CASSQGRGTFNTQYF
>TRBV14|TRBD1|14|TRBJ1-6|many
TGTGCCAGCAGCCCGGGACAGGGGGGTTCACCCCTCCACTTT
CASSPGQGGSPLHF
>TRBV27|.|16|TRBJ2-7|few
TGTGCCAGCAGGTCCTCGTATCGTGACACGGGCCTCGAGCAGTACTTC
CASRSSYRDTGLEQYF
>TRBV5-1|.|15|TRBJ1-4|many
TGCGCCAGCAGCTACCGGGACACAACTAATGAAAAACTGTTTTTT
CASSYRDTTNEKLFF
>TRBV30|.|15|TRBJ1-3|many
TGTGCCTCCAGGGAGGGCGAGGATTTCGGAAACACCATATATTTT
CASREGEDFGNTIYF
>TRBV9|TRBD2|16|TRBJ2-3|many
TGTGCCAGCAGCGTAGGGTCTAGCGGACGCACAGATACGCAGTATTTT
CASSVGSSGRTDTQYF
>TRBV19|TRBD2|14|TRBJ2-5|many
TGTGCCAGTAGTACTACTAGCGGGCAAGAGACCCAGTACTTC
CASSTTSGQETQYF
>TRBV7-3|TRBD2|18|TRBJ2-1|many
TGTGCCAGCAGCTTAAACGGACTAGCGGGGGGAGCATACAATGAGCGGTTCTTC
CASSLNGLAGGAYNERFF
>TRBV5-1|TRBD1|14|TRBJ1-1|medium-sized
TGCGCCAGCAGCCGGGACAGGGGGGGGACTGAAGCTTTCTTT
CASSRDRGGTEAFF
>TRBV6-2/TRBV6-3|.|14|TRBJ2-7|many
TGTGCCAGCAGTTACGGGTATGCTAAATACGAGCAGTACTTC
CASSYGYAKYEQYF
>TRBV6-1|.|14|TRBJ1-5|many
TGTGCCAGCAGTACCGACAGAGACAATCAGCCCCAGCATTTT
CASSTDRDNQPQHF
>TRBV7-8|.|16|TRBJ2-4|many
TGTGCCAGCAGCTCCAGACCTGGGATTGGTGAAGACATTCAGTACTTC
CASSSRPGIGEDIQYF
>TRBV27|TRBD1|14|TRBJ2-7|many
TGTGCCAGCAGCCCGGGACAGGGGTTCAACGAGCAGTACTTC
CASSPGQGFNEQYF
>TRBV5-5|TRBD1|14|TRBJ2-7|many
TGTGCCAGCAGCCCGGGACAGGGGGCCTACGAGCAGTACTTC
CASSPGQGAYEQYF
>TRBV20-1|.|18|TRBJ2-2|many
TGCAGTGCTAGACCCATCCCGAGGGGACTCGTTAACACCGGGGAGCTGTTTTTT
CSARPIPRGLVNTGELFF